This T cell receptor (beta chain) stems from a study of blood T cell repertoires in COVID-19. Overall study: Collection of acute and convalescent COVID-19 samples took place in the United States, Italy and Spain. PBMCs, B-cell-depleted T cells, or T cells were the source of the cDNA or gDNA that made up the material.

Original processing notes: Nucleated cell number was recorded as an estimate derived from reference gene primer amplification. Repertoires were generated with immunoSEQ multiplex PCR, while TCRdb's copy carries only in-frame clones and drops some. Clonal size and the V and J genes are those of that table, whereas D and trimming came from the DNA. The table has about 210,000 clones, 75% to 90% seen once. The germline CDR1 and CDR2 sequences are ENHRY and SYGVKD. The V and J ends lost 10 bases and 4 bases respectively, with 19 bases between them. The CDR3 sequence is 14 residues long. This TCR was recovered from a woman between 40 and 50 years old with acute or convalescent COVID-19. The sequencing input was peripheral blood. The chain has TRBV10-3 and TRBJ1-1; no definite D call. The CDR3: CATGIQLSGTEAFF. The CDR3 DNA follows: TGTGCCACCGGGATCCAATTGTCGGGCACTGAAGCTTTCTTT.